The rows below give T cell receptor beta chains drawn from one sample of a study of blood T cell repertoires in COVID-19. The data were produced by immunoSEQ multiplex PCR, yet TCRdb's version contains in-frame clones alone and is incomplete. The sample contains 250,000 to 300,000 clones, about nine tenths of which appear only once. Material for sequencing was peripheral blood. The receptors originated from a woman aged 40 to 50 with acute or convalescent COVID-19. The CDR3 runs from the conserved cysteine through the conserved F or W. A D gene is named only where the DNA matches it firmly. The size entry is marked missing in some rows and otherwise reads once, few, many or a size class.

>-|TRBD1|TRBV5-1|TRBJ2-3
TGCGCCAGCAGCTTGGGGGACAGGGGGCTCACAGATACGCAGTATTTT
CASSLGDRGLTDTQYF
>-|-|TRBV5-1|TRBJ1-1
TGCGCCAGCAGCCCCTTGACAGAGTCTATGAACACTGAAGCTTTCTTT
CASSPLTESMNTEAFF
>-|-|TRBV5-8|TRBJ2-6
TGTGCCAGCAGCTTTGATGACGCGCGGGGCAACGTCCTGACTTTC
CASSFDDARGNVLTF
>-|-|TRBV7-9|TRBJ2-5
TGTGCCAGCAGCTTACAGGGGTTCGCGGAGACCCAGTACTTC
CASSLQGFAETQYF
>-|-|TRBV19|TRBJ1-2
TGTGCCAGTAGTATGTGGGACTCGGTGGGTTATGGCTACACCTTC
CASSMWDSVGYGYTF
>once|-|TRBV2|TRBJ2-2
TGTGCCAGCATGCCTCGAGGGGACACCAACACCGGGGAGCTGTTTTTT
CASMPRGDTNTGELFF
>-|-|TRBV6-4|TRBJ2-3
TGTGCCACGAGGAGGACTAGCACAGATACGCAGTATTTT
CATRRTSTDTQYF
>once|-|TRBV6-6|TRBJ1-1
TGTGCCAGCAGTCCCGAGGTGAGAAATGATGAAGCTTTCTTT
CASSPEVRNDEAFF
>-|-|TRBV19|TRBJ1-5
TGTGCCAGTAGTCCTTACAATCAGCCCCAGCATTTT
CASSPYNQPQHF
>-|-|TRBV27|TRBJ2-2
TGTGCCAGCAGTTTCGAGACAGGCACCGGGGAGCTGTTTTTT
CASSFETGTGELFF
>-|-|TRBV3-1/TRBV3-2|TRBJ2-4
TGTGCCAGCAGCCCAGGGGACCCGGGCATTCAGTACTTC
CASSPGDPGIQYF
>-|TRBD2|TRBV5-1|TRBJ2-3
TGCGCCAGCAGCCCCGGACTAGCTCCAAGCACAGATACGCAGTATTTT
CASSPGLAPSTDTQYF
>-|TRBD2|TRBV7-6|TRBJ2-3
TGTGCCAGCAGCTTAGCGCTAGCGGGGGGGCAGGATACGCAGTATTTT
CASSLALAGGQDTQYF
>-|-|TRBV24-1|TRBJ1-1
TGTGCCACCAGTGCCTCCAACGGGGGGACCACTGAAGCTTTCTTT
CATSASNGGTTEAFF
>-|-|TRBV5-8|TRBJ2-5
TGTGCCAGCAGCTTGGAGGGGCTGCGCGGAGAGACCCAGTACTTC
CASSLEGLRGETQYF
>-|-|TRBV4-1|TRBJ1-1
TGCGCCAGCAGCCAAGCCGGCCCGGGGGACACTGAAGCTTTCTTT
CASSQAGPGDTEAFF
>-|-|TRBV11-2|TRBJ1-5
TGTGCCAGCAGCCATTCCCACGAACTATATAGCAATCAGCCCCAGCATTTT
CASSHSHELYSNQPQHF